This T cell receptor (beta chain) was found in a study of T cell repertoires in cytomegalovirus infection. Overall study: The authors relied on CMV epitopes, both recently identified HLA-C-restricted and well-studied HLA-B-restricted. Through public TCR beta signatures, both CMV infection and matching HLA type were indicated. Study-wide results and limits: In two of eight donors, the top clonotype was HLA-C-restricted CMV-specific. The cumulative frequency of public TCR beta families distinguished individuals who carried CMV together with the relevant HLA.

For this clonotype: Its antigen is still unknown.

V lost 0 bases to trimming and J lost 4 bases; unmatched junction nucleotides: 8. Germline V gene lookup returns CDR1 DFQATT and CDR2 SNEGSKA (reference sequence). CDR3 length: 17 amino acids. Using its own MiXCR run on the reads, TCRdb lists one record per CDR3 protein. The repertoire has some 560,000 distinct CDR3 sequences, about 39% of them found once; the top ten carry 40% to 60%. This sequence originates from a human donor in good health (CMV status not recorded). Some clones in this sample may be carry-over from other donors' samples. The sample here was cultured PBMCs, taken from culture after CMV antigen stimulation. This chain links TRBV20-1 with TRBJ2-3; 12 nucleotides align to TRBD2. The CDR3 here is CSARDIGLAGKADTQYF. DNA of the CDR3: TGCAGTGCTAGAGATATCGGACTAGCGGGAAAAGCAGATACGCAGTATTTT.